These 26 T cell receptor beta chains were all obtained from the same sample, sequenced in a study of OX40 agonist ivuxolimab in advanced cancers. TCRdb's table, derived via immunoSEQ multiplex PCR, lists solely in-frame clones and lacks some. The profile covers some 40,000 clones, with about 78% appearing a single time and about 20% taken by the ten largest. The source material was CD4+ or CD8+ T cells sorted from blood, sampled in a trial of the OX40 agonist ivuxolimab. The receptor source for this set is an adult with an advanced solid tumor such as melanoma, head and neck, liver or kidney cancer.

The count of this clone is one. V is TRBV30 and J is TRBJ2-7; TRBD1 matches at 9 bases. The V segment lost 3 bases and the J segment 3 bases; nucleotides outside the gene matches: 3. The CDR3 is 13 amino acids. Germline V gene sequence: CDR1 GTSNPN, CDR2 SVGIG (reference sequence). This CDR3 reads CAWSVGQGYEQYF. Here the CDR3 DNA reads TGTGCCTGGAGCGTGGGACAGGGCTACGAGCAGTACTTC.

The chain is built from TRBV9 and TRBJ2-3, with a tentative D call TRBD2 (5 bases). The CDR3 consists of 15 residues. Trimming took off 4 bases at V and 4 bases at J, with 16 bases between the two ends. Germline V gives CDR1 SGDLS, CDR2 YYNGEE. CDR3 protein: CASSYGGGWADTQYF. The CDR3 coding sequence is TGTGCCAGCAGCTATGGTGGAGGTTGGGCAGATACGCAGTATTTT.

The V and J genes are TRBV7-6 and TRBJ2-1; 8 bases are a match to TRBD2. The length of the CDR3 is 16 residues. Germline values: CDR1 SGHVS, CDR2 FNYEAQ. V gave up 1 base and J gave up 2 bases; unmatched junction bases: 4. CDR3 residues: CASSLDRSGTYNEQFF. CDR3 coding DNA: TGTGCCAGCAGCTTAGATCGTAGCGGGACCTACAATGAGCAGTTCTTC. The whole variable domain, remainder taken from reference TRBV7-6 and TRBJ2-1, is GAGVSQSPRYKVTKRGQDVALRCDPISGHVSLYWYRQALGQGPEFLTYFNYEAQQDKSGLPNDRFSAERPEGSISTLTIQRTEQRDSAMYRCASSLDRSGTYNEQFFGPGTRLTVL.

The chain combines TRBV28 with TRBJ2-4; D remains ambiguous. The germline V and J ends were trimmed by 5 bases and 6 bases, with 14 bases remaining between them. Per the germline V gene, CDR1 is MDHEN and CDR2 is SYDVKM. This CDR3 is built from 14 residues. The CDR3 DNA reads as TGTGCCAGCAGTCTCCCCGGCCTCCGAAACATTCAGTACTTC. It translates to CASSLPGLRNIQYF.

CDR3 loop: CASSLAEPSSYNEQFF. CDR3 DNA: TGCGCCAGCAGCTTGGCGGAGCCGAGCTCCTACAATGAGCAGTTCTTC. The V gene is TRBV5-1, the J gene TRBJ2-1; D is undetermined. There are 16 residues in the CDR3. V lost 0 bases and J 0 bases, leaving 10 bases between the germline ends. The germline CDR1 and CDR2 sequences are SGHRS and YFSETQ.

The genes are TRBV7-2 and TRBJ2-7; D unresolved. V was pared by 1 base and J by 2 bases, with 6 bases between. The CDR3 sequence is 13 residues long. Germline V gene lookup returns CDR1 SGHTA and CDR2 FQGNSA. The CDR3 loop reads CASSLGSTYEQYF. The CDR3 nucleotides are TGTGCCAGCAGCTTAGGCAGCACCTACGAGCAGTACTTC.

A word on this clone: The same CDR3 can be traced to other DNA sequences in this sample. V usage is TRBV9 and J usage is TRBJ2-3; possible D gene TRBD2, 6 bases. The CDR3 has 14 amino acids. The ends were cut back, 4 bases at V and 0 bases at J, with 9 bases in the middle. In germline, CDR1 is SGDLS, CDR2 YYNGEE. CDR3 amino acids: CASSPSGSTDTQYF. The CDR3 coding sequence is TGTGCCAGCAGCCCCAGCGGGAGCACAGATACGCAGTATTTT.

The CDR3 loop is CASSDSSADGYTF. DNA for the CDR3: TGTGCCAGCAGTGACAGCTCGGCGGATGGCTACACCTTC. The chain employs TRBV2 and TRBJ1-2; D is ambiguous. The length of the CDR3 is 13 residues. Trimming shortened V by 3 bases and J by 6 bases, and 11 bases separated the two germline ends. The V gene's germline CDR1 is SNHLY and CDR2 FYNNEI.

This chain connects TRBV11-3 to TRBJ2-2, with unresolved D. The CDR3 runs to 13 residues. The germline CDR1 and CDR2 sequences are SGHNT and YENEEA. The V end lost 5 bases, the J end lost 6 bases, and 10 bases lay between the germline ends. The CDR3 loop reads CASSPPAPGELFF. As DNA, the CDR3 is TGTGCCAGCAGCCCCCCGGCACCCGGGGAGCTGTTTTTT.

This sequence joins TRBV19 and TRBJ1-1, with 8 bases fitting TRBD1. The CDR3 is 17 amino acids. V lost 5 bases and J lost 5; bases outside the gene matches: 16. Germline values: CDR1 LNHDA, CDR2 SQIVND (reference sequence). CDR3 sequence: CASSPGTGQHPGTEAFF. CDR3 nucleotide sequence: TGTGCCAGTAGTCCGGGGACAGGCCAACACCCAGGGACTGAAGCTTTCTTT.

The J gene is TRBJ2-3, the V gene TRBV5-4; no firm D call. The CDR3 has 14 residues. Germline CDR1 and CDR2: SGHNT and YYREEE (reference sequence). With 3 bases removed from V and 3 bases from J, the gap between germline ends came to 11 bases. CDR3 in amino acids: CASSSYVETDTQYF. The CDR3 bases are TGTGCCAGCAGCTCCTACGTCGAGACAGATACGCAGTATTTT.

The gene calls are TRBV6-5 and TRBJ2-7, with 7 bases lining up with TRBD1. Germline CDR1 is MNHEY and CDR2 is SVGAGI. V was clipped by 2 bases and J by 11 bases; unmatched bases: 18. The CDR3 runs to 16 residues. The CDR3 sequence: CASSYQTGTEPHGEYF. In nucleotides, the CDR3 is TGTGCCAGCAGTTACCAAACCGGGACAGAGCCTCATGGGGAGTACTTC.

The rearrangement joins TRBV5-1 to TRBJ2-1; tentative D call: TRBD2 (6 bases). CDR3 size: 14 residues. Per the germline V gene, CDR1 is SGHRS and CDR2 is YFSETQ. The germline V and J ends were trimmed by 1 base and 10 bases, with 15 bases remaining between them. The CDR3, as DNA: TGCGCCAGCAGCTTGACGGGGGTGCTTAGCGAGCAGTTCTTC. This translates into CASSLTGVLSEQFF. The full variable domain, rest sourced from reference TRBV5-1 and TRBJ2-1, is KAGVTQTPRYLIKTRGQQVTLSCSPISGHRSVSWYQQTPGQGLQFLFEYFSETQRNKGNFPGRFSGRQFSNSRSEMNVSTLELGDSALYLCASSLTGVLSEQFFGPGTRLTVL.

This chain connects TRBV7-6 to TRBJ2-3; tentatively, D is TRBD1 or TRBD2 (5 bases each). This CDR3 has 15 amino acids. V lost 2 bases and J lost 0, with 9 bases in between. Germline values: CDR1 SGHVS, CDR2 FNYEAQ. DNA for the CDR3: TGTGCCAGCAGCTTACGGGACGCAAGCACAGATACGCAGTATTTT. This translates into CASSLRDASTDTQYF. The whole variable domain, remainder taken from reference TRBV7-6 and TRBJ2-3, is GAGVSQSPRYKVTKRGQDVALRCDPISGHVSLYWYRQALGQGPEFLTYFNYEAQQDKSGLPNDRFSAERPEGSISTLTIQRTEQRDSAMYRCASSLRDASTDTQYFGPGTRLTVL.

This clone was found once. The chain carries TRBV19 and TRBJ2-7, with 7 positions matching TRBD1. The CDR3 covers 12 residues. Unmatched junction bases numbered 6, after V lost 8 bases and J lost 5 bases. Germline CDR1 reads LNHDA; CDR2 reads SQIVND (reference sequence). The chain's CDR3 is CASADRANEQYF. The CDR3 nucleotides are TGTGCCAGTGCTGACAGGGCCAACGAGCAGTACTTC.

CDR3 loop: CASSYSDRAYGYTF. CDR3 bases: TGTGCCAGCAGTTACTCAGACAGAGCCTATGGCTACACCTTC. V gene TRBV6-5 combines with J gene TRBJ1-2; possible D gene TRBD1, 5 bases. This CDR3 is built from 14 residues. The germline V and J ends were trimmed by 0 bases and 4 bases, with 9 bases remaining between them. Germline V gene data show CDR1 as MNHEY and CDR2 as SVGAGI.

This chain joins TRBV7-8 and TRBJ1-1; D may be TRBD1 (5 bases). V lost 3 bases and J lost 2, with 10 bases in between. The CDR3 extends over 14 amino acids. Looked up from germline, CDR1 is SGHVS and CDR2 is FQNEAQ. The CDR3 DNA is TGTGCCAGCAGCTTTCCGGGGGGAAACACTGAAGCTTTCTTT. This gives the protein CASSFPGGNTEAFF.

The J gene is TRBJ2-7, the V gene TRBV15; 14 bases align to TRBD2. With V trimmed by 2 bases and J by 7 bases, 7 bases remained unmatched. The CDR3 is made up of 16 amino acids. Germline loops: CDR1 LNHNV, CDR2 YYDKDF (reference sequence). This CDR3 reads CATSRPTSGRASEQYF. The CDR3 DNA follows: TGTGCCACCAGCAGACCGACTAGCGGGAGGGCCAGTGAGCAGTACTTC.

V usage is TRBV10-3 and J usage is TRBJ2-1; 11 bases are a match to TRBD2. CDR3 length equals 17 residues. From germline, CDR1 is ENHRY and CDR2 SYGVKD. Losses at the gene ends were 3 bases for V and 5 bases for J; bases not matched to a gene: 9. In DNA, the CDR3 is TGTGCCATCAGTGACACTTACCCGGGACTAGCGGACAATGAGCAGTTCTTC. Translating it yields CAISDTYPGLADNEQFF.

This clone was counted a single time. The V and J genes are TRBV4-3 and TRBJ1-5; 7 positions agree with TRBD1. V lost 0 bases and J lost 4; bases outside the gene matches: 3. Germline V gene data show CDR1 as LGHNA and CDR2 as YSLEER. There are 15 residues in the CDR3. CDR3 region: CASSQDRGSNQPQHF. The CDR3 DNA reads TGCGCCAGCAGCCAAGACAGGGGGAGTAATCAGCCCCAGCATTTT.

This clone was counted a single time. The CDR3 region is CAWSRRGGTEAFF. Here the CDR3 DNA reads TGTGCCTGGAGCCGACGCGGAGGTACTGAAGCTTTCTTT. The chain couples TRBV30 to TRBJ1-1; D is undetermined. The CDR3 runs to 13 residues. Germline assignment: CDR1 GTSNPN and CDR2 SVGIG (reference sequence). V was clipped by 3 bases and J by 5 bases, with 13 bases between them. Full variable domain (missing parts from reference TRBV30 and TRBJ1-1): SQTIHQWPATLVQPVGSPLSLECTVEGTSNPNLYWYRQAAGRGLQLLFYSVGIGQISSEVPQNLSASRPQDRQFILSSKKLLLSDSGFYLCAWSRRGGTEAFFGQGTRLTVV.

V gene TRBV7-7 combines with J gene TRBJ2-1, with 11 bases that match TRBD2. This CDR3 spans 15 amino acids. Germline loops: CDR1 SSHAT, CDR2 FNYEAQ (reference sequence). Trimming cost V 6 bases and J 6 bases; bases outside gene matches: 7. The CDR3 spells CASSQLAGVGNEQFF. As DNA, the CDR3 is TGTGCCAGCAGTCAACTAGCGGGAGTTGGCAATGAGCAGTTCTTC. Full variable domain (outside the CDR3, taken from reference TRBV7-7 and TRBJ2-1): GAGVSQSPRYKVTKRGQDVTLRCDPISSHATLYWYQQALGQGPEFLTYFNYEAQPDKSGLPSDRFSAERPEGSISTLTIQRTEQRDSAMYRCASSQLAGVGNEQFFGPGTRLTVL.

As to this clone: The junction and the germline gene differ at one end; a read error may be behind it. The V and J genes are TRBV7-7 and TRBJ2-5; D may be TRBD1 (5 bases). Germline CDR1 is SSHAT and CDR2 is FNYEAQ (reference sequence). The CDR3 covers 15 residues. CDR3 sequence reads: CASSLGASSQETQYF. CDR3 nucleotides: TGTGCTAGCAGCTTAGGGGCCAGCTCCCAAGAGACCCAGTACTTC.

This clone was detected only once. The rearrangement uses TRBV13 and TRBJ2-1; D is unclear. Germline V gene lookup returns CDR1 PRHDT and CDR2 FYEKMQ (reference sequence). CDR3 length: 11 amino acids. V lost 4 bases and J 6 bases, leaving 4 bases between the germline ends. As DNA, the CDR3 is TGTGCCAGCAGCTGGTCCAATGAGCAGTTCTTC. Translation: CASSWSNEQFF. Supplemented by reference TRBV13 and TRBJ2-1, the full variable domain reads AAGVIQSPRHLIKEKRETATLKCYPIPRHDTVYWYQQGPGQDPQFLISFYEKMQSDKGSIPDRFSAQQFSDYHSELNMSSLELGDSALYFCASSWSNEQFFGPGTRLTVL.

The V gene is TRBV13, the J gene TRBJ1-4, with D hard to call. V was clipped by 6 bases and J by 0 bases, with 14 bases between them. CDR3 length equals 16 residues. Germline V CDR1 and CDR2: PRHDT, FYEKMQ (reference sequence). The CDR3 nucleotides read TGTGCCAGCAGACCAAACCGCAGGACAACTAATGAAAAACTGTTTTTT. Its translation is CASRPNRRTTNEKLFF.

The V gene is TRBV21-1, the J gene TRBJ2-3; the table's D call TRBD1 went unverified against the DNA. TRBV21-1 corresponds to a pseudogene. The CDR3 extends over 17 amino acids. The CDR3 here is CASKEGLHQRQGDTQYF. In DNA form, the CDR3 reads TGTGCCAGCAAGGAGGGACTCCACCAGAGACAGGGAGATACGCAGTATTTT.